The entry below describes one TCR beta chain. The antigen is undetermined. The same CDR3 can be traced to other DNA sequences in this sample. Naive CD8 cells were CD45RO-negative, positively selected for CCR7, excluding terminally differentiated effector memory CD45RA+ cells. All of the donors resided in Nashville, Tennessee, and each was a Caucasian adult. Profiling relied on immunoSEQ multiplex PCR, and the TCRdb table lists in-frame clones only, not all of them. The repertoire holds 550,000 to 650,000 clones, with about 96% as singletons. The record originates from a study of shared clonotypes between healthy human individuals. Study-wide context: Per-donor plates numbered three CD4 naive, three CD4 memory, two CD8 naive and one CD8 memory.

Findings and caveats of the study: Specimens sampled were limited to blood, with tissue repertoires likely differing.

Input material: naive CD8+ T cells sorted from blood. The clonotype comes from a woman aged 25 to 39 in good health.

CDR3: CASSLAYEQYF. CDR3 sequence (DNA): TGTGCCAGCAGTCTAGCCTACGAGCAGTACTTC. V and J are TRBV2 and TRBJ2-7; D remains ambiguous. The CDR3 contains 11 residues. Germline loops: CDR1 SNHLY, CDR2 FYNNEI. V lost 5 bases and J lost 2, with 4 bases in between.